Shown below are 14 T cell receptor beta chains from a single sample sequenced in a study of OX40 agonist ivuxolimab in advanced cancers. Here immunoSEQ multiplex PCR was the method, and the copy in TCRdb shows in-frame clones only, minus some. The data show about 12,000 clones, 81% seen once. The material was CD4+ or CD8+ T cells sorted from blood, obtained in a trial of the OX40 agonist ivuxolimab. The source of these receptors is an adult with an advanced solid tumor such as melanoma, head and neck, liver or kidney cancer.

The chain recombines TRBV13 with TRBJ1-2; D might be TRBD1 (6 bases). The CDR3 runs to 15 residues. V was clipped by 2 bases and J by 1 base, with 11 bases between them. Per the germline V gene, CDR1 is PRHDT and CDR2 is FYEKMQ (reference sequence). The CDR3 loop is CASSLRQEINYGYTF. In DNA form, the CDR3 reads TGTGCCAGCAGCTTAAGACAGGAGATTAACTATGGCTACACCTTC.

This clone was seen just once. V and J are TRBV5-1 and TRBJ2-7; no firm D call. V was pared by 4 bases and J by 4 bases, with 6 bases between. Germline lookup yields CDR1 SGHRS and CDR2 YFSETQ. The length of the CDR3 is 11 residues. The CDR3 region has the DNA TGCGCCAGCAGCACTGGGTACGAGCAGTACTTC. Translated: CASSTGYEQYF.

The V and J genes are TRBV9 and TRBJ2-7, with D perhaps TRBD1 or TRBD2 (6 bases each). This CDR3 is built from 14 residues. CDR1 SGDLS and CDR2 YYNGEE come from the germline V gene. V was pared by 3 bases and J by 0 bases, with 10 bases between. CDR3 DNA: TGTGCCAGCAGCGCGGAGGGACACTCCTACGAGCAGTACTTC. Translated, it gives CASSAEGHSYEQYF.

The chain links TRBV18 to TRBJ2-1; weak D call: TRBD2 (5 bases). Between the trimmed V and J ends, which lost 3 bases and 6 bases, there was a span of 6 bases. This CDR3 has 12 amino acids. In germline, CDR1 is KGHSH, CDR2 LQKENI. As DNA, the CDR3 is TGTGCCAGCTCACCGGCGGGCAATGAGCAGTTCTTC. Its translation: CASSPAGNEQFF.

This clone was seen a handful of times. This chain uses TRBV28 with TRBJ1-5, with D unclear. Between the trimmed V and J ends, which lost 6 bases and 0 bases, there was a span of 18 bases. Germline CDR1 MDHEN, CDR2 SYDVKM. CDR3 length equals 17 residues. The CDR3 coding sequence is TGTGCCAGCAGCACAATCTCAGGAAGACTTAGCAATCAGCCCCAGCATTTT. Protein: CASSTISGRLSNQPQHF.

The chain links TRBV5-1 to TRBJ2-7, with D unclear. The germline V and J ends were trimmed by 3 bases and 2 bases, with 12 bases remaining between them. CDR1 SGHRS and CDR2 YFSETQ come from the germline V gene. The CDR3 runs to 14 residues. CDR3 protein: CASSSGGETYEQYF. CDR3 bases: TGCGCCAGCAGCTCCGGCGGCGAGACCTACGAGCAGTACTTC.

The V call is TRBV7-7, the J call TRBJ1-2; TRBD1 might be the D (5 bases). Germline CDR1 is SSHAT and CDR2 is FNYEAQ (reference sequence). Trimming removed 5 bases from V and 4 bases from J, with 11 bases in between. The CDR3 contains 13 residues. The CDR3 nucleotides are TGTGCCAGCAGCCGGGGACCCAGCTATGGCTACACCTTC. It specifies CASSRGPSYGYTF. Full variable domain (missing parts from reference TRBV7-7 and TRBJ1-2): GAGVSQSPRYKVTKRGQDVTLRCDPISSHATLYWYQQALGQGPEFLTYFNYEAQPDKSGLPSDRFSAERPEGSISTLTIQRTEQRDSAMYRCASSRGPSYGYTFGSGTRLTVV.

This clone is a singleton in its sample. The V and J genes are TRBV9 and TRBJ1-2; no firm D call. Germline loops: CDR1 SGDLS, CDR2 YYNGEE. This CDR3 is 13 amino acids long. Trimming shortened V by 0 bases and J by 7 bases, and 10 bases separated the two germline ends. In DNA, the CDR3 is TGTGCCAGCAGCGTAGGAGGCAGCCTTGGCTACACCTTC. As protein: CASSVGGSLGYTF.

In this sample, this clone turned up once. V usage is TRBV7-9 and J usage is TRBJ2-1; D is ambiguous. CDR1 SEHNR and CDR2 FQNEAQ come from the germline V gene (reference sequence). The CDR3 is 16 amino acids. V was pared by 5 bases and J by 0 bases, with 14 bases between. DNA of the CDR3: TGTGCCAGCAGCGGGGTGGCGGAGAACTCCTACAATGAGCAGTTCTTC. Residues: CASSGVAENSYNEQFF.

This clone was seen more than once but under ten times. The CDR3 sequence is CASSAEGTLEGDTQYF. The CDR3 nucleotides are TGTGCCAGCAGCGCCGAGGGGACCCTGGAGGGAGATACGCAGTATTTT. The chain couples TRBV13 to TRBJ2-3, with D tentatively TRBD2 (6 bases). Trimming cost V 5 bases and J 5 bases, with 20 bases left between them. Germline V gene lookup returns CDR1 PRHDT and CDR2 FYEKMQ (reference sequence). The CDR3 covers 16 residues.

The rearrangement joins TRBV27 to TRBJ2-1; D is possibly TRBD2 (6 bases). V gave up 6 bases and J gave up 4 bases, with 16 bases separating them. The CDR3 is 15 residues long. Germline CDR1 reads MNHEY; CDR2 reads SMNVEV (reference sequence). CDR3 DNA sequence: TGTGCCAGCAGGACTTTGGGGACTGGGTACAATGAGCAGTTCTTC. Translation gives CASRTLGTGYNEQFF.

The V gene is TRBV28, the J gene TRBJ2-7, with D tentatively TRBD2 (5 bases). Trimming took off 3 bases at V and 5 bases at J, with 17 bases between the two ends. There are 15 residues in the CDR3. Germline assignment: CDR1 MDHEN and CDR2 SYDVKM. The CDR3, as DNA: TGTGCCAGCAGTTTCGGGAAGAGGATTCGGGACGAGCAGTACTTC. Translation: CASSFGKRIRDEQYF.

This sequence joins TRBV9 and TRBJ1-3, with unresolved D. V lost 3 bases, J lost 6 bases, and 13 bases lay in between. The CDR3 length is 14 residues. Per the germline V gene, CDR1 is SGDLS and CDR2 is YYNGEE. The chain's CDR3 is CASSENVPENTIYF. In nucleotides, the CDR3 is TGTGCCAGCAGCGAAAATGTCCCGGAAAACACCATATATTTT.

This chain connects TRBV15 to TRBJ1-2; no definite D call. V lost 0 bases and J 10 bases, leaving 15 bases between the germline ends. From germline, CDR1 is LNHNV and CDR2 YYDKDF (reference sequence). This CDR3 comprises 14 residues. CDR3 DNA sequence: TGTGCCACCAGCAGAGATCTTGGACGCGGAGCCTACACCTTC. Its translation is CATSRDLGRGAYTF.